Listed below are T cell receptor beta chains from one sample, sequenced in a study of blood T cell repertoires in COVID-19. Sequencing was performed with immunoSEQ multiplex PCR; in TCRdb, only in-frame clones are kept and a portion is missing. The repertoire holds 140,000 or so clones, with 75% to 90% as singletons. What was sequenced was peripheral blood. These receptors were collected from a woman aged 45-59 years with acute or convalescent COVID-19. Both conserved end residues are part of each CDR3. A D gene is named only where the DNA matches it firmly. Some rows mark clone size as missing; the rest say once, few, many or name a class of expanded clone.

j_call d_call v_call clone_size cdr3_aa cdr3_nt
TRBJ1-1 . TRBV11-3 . CASSLGEGTEAFF TGTGCCAGCAGCTTAGGGGAGGGCACTGAAGCTTTCTTT
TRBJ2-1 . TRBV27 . CASRQVLAPDNEQFF TGTGCCAGCAGGCAGGTCCTCGCTCCAGACAATGAGCAGTTCTTC
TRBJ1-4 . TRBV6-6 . CASSYSGRAEKLFF TGTGCCAGCAGTTATTCGGGCAGGGCTGAAAAACTGTTTTTT
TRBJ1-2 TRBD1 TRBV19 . CASSIPGTGENYGYTF TGTGCCAGTAGTATCCCTGGGACAGGAGAAAACTATGGCTACACCTTC
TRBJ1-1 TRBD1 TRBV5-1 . CASSFLGQGRGTEAFF TGCGCCAGCAGCTTCCTTGGACAGGGGCGCGGTACTGAAGCTTTCTTT
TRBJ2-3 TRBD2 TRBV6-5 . CASATSGDTQYF TGTGCCAGCGCGACTAGCGGAGATACGCAGTATTTT
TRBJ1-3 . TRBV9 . CASSVAWDTGNTIYF TGTGCCAGCAGCGTAGCATGGGACACTGGAAACACCATATATTTT
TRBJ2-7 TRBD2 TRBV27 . CATRRMGGDYEQYF TGTGCCACCAGGAGGATGGGGGGGGACTACGAGCAGTACTTC
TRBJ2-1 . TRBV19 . CASSARPGESSYNEQFF TGTGCCAGTAGTGCCAGACCAGGGGAGAGCTCCTACAATGAGCAGTTCTTC
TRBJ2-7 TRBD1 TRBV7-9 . CASRPRDRTYEQYF TGTGCCAGCAGGCCCCGGGACAGAACCTACGAGCAGTACTTC
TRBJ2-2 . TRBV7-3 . CASSPGLPNTGELFF TGTGCCAGCAGCCCCGGACTACCTAACACCGGGGAGCTGTTTTTT
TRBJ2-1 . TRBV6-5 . CASSLIRVEQFF TGTGCCAGCAGTCTAATACGGGTAGAGCAGTTCTTC
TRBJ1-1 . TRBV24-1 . CATSDSPGPGGAEAFF TGTGCCACCAGTGATTCACCAGGACCGGGGGGAGCTGAAGCTTTCTTT
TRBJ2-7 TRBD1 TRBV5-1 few CASSLGPQGAGEQYF TGCGCCAGCAGCTTGGGCCCACAGGGGGCAGGCGAGCAGTACTTC
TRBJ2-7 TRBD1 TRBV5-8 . CASSWTGGWYEQYF TGTGCCAGCAGCTGGACAGGGGGGTGGTACGAGCAGTACTTC
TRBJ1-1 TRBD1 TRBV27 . CASSHDRDQAFF TGTGCCAGCAGCCATGACAGGGATCAGGCTTTCTTT
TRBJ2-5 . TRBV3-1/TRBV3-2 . CASSQDPRGSDQETQYF TGTGCCAGCAGCCAAGATCCACGGGGGTCCGACCAAGAGACCCAGTACTTC
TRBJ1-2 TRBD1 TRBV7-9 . CASSLAGTGDGYTF TGTGCCAGCAGCTTAGCGGGCACAGGGGACGGCTACACCTTC
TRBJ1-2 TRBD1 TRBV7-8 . CASSFPGQELNYGYTF TGTGCCAGCAGCTTCCCGGGACAGGAGCTTAACTATGGCTACACCTTC
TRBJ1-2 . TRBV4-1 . CASSQVPGVGYTF TGCGCCAGCAGCCAAGTCCCGGGAGTAGGCTACACCTTC
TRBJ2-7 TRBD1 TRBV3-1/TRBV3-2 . CASSPGTGVYEQYF TGTGCCAGCAGCCCCGGGACAGGGGTCTACGAGCAGTACTTC
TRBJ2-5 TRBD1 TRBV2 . CASSHQDRGGWGQETQYF TGTGCCAGCAGTCATCAGGACAGGGGAGGTTGGGGCCAAGAGACCCAGTACTTC
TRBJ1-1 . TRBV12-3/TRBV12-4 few CASSFVAVTEAFF TGTGCCAGCAGTTTCGTTGCGGTCACTGAAGCTTTCTTT
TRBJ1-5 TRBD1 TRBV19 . CASNPQGVSNQPQHF TGTGCCAGTAATCCACAGGGGGTGAGCAATCAGCCCCAGCATTTT
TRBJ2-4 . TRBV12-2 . CASRLANGFIQREGPDKNIQYF TGTGCAAGTCGCTTAGCCAATGGCTTCATCCAGCGGGAGGGCCCAGACAAAAACATTCAGTACTTC
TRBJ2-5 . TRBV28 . CASSSPATRETQYF TGTGCCAGCAGTTCCCCAGCGACCCGGGAGACCCAGTACTTC
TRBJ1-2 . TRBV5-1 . CASSLDPGYYGYTF TGCGCCAGCAGCTTGGATCCAGGGTACTATGGCTACACCTTC
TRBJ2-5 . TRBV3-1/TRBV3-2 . CASSHRGQETQYF TGTGCCAGCAGCCATAGGGGGCAAGAGACCCAGTACTTC
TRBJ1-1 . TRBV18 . CASSPGQNTEAFF TGTGCCAGCTCACCCGGACAGAACACTGAAGCTTTCTTT
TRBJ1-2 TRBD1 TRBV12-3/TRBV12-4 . CASSPRQGRYTF TGTGCCAGCAGTCCCCGACAGGGGCGCTACACCTTC
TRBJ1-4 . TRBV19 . CASKVAGLEEKLFF TGTGCCAGTAAGGTGGCAGGGCTGGAAGAAAAACTGTTTTTT
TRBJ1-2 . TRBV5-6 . CASSLVQAKGYTF TGTGCCAGCAGCTTGGTGCAGGCGAAGGGCTACACCTTC
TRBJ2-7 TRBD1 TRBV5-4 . CASSAETGAEQYF TGTGCCAGCAGCGCAGAGACAGGGGCGGAGCAGTACTTC
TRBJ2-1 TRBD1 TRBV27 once CASSTTGSNEQFF TGTGCCAGCAGTACGACAGGGTCAAATGAGCAGTTCTTC
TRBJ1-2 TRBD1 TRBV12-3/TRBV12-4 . CASSFDRVGGYTF TGTGCCAGCAGTTTCGACAGGGTCGGTGGCTACACCTTC
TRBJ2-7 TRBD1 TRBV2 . CASSEQGVVYEQYF TGTGCCAGCAGTGAACAGGGGGTGGTCTACGAGCAGTACTTC
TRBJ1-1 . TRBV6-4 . CASSVGQNTEAFF TGTGCCAGCAGTGTCGGTCAAAACACTGAAGCTTTCTTT
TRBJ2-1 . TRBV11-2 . CASSLVQSSYNEQFF TGTGCCAGCAGCTTAGTACAGAGCTCCTACAATGAGCAGTTCTTC
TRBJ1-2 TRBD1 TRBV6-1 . CASSEADRGSGYTF TGTGCCAGCAGTGAAGCGGACAGGGGTTCTGGCTACACCTTC
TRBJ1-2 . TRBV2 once CASNGQGATYGYTF TGTGCCAGCAATGGCCAAGGGGCTACCTATGGCTACACCTTC
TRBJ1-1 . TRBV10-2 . CASSPQVSTEAFF TGCGCCAGCAGCCCGCAGGTTTCCACTGAAGCTTTCTTT
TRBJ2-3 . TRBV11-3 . CASSLSGTDTQYF TGTGCCAGCAGCTTATCAGGGACAGATACGCAGTATTTT
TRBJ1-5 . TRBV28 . CASSLPGQPQHF TGTGCCAGCAGTTTACCCGGGCAGCCCCAGCATTTT
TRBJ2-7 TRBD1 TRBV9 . CASSKGQSSSYEQYF TGTGCCAGCAGCAAGGGACAGTCGAGCTCCTACGAGCAGTACTTC
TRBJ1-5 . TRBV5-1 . CASSLGDSVGQPQHF TGCGCCAGCAGCTTGGGTGACTCGGTAGGACAGCCCCAGCATTTT